This note documents a single TCR beta chain sequence. Its antigen is not identified. This entry belongs to a study of CD8 T cells in Susac syndrome. Study-level information: Among the sequenced Susac syndrome patients, roughly six had active disease while about 8 were in remission.

CDR3 length: 17 amino acids. The germline gives CDR1 MDHEN, CDR2 SYDVKM. Trimming at V came to 8 bases and at J to 7 bases, leaving 19 bases not matched to a gene. Study-level results: The CD4+ T cell repertoires, which came from Susac syndrome patients, showed no sign of clonal expansion.

CD8+ and CD4+ T cells from blood underwent TCR beta sequencing. An input of about 0.5 to 1 ug of RNA was subjected to reverse transcription using random hexamers. Via MiXCR, TCRdb re-called the immunoSEQ multiplex PCR reads, giving one row per CDR3 protein. The sample holds about 210,000 distinct CDR3 sequences, about 94% seen once. The material sequenced was CD4+ T cells from PBMCs. The genes are TRBV28 and TRBJ2-1, with 8 bases aligning to TRBD2. The TCR comes from a human donor with Susac syndrome. The CDR3 sequence is CASSPIGGGTSNNEQFF. DNA for the CDR3: TGTGCCAGCTCGCCCATCGGGGGGGGGACTTCGAATAATGAGCAGTTCTTC.